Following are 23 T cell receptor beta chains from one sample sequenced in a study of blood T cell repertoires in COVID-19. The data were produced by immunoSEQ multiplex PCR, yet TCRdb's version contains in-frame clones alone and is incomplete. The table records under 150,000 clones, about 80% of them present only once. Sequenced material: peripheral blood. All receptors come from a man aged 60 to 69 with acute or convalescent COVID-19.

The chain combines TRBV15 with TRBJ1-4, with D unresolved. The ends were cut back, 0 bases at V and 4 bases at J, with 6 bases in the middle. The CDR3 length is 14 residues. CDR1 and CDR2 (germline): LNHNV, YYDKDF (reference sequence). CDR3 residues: CATSREEFNEKLFF. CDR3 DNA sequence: TGTGCCACCAGCAGAGAGGAGTTTAATGAAAAACTGTTTTTT.

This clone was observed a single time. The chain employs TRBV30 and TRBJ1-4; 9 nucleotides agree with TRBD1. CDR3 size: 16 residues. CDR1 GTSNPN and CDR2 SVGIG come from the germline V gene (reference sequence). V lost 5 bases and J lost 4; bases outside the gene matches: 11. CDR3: CAWGRGQGVRNEKLFF. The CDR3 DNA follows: TGTGCCTGGGGAAGGGGACAGGGCGTTCGTAATGAAAAACTGTTTTTT.

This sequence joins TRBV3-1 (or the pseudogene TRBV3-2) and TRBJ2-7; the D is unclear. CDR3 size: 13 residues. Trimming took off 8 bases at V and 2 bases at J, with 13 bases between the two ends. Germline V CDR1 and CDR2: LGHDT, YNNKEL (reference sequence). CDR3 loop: CASESTPAYEQYF. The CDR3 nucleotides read TGTGCCAGCGAGTCGACTCCGGCCTACGAGCAGTACTTC.

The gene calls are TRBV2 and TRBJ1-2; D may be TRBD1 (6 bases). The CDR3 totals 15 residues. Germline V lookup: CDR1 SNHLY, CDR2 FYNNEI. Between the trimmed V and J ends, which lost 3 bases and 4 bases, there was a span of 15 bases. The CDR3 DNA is TGTGCCAGCAGTGAGAGATCGGGGGGCAGCTATGGCTACACCTTC. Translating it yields CASSERSGGSYGYTF.

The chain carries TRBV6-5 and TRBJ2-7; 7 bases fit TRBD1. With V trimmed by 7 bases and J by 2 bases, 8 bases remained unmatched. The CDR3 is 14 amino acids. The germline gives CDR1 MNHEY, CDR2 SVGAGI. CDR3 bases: TGTGCCAGCACCAGCAGGGGGACAGCCTACGAGCAGTACTTC. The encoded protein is CASTSRGTAYEQYF.

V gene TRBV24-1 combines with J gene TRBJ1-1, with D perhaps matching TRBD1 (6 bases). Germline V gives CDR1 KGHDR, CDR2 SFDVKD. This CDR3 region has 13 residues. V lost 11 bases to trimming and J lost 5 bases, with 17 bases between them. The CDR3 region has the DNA TGTGCCATCCGTGAGAGGGGGGGGACTGAAGCTTTCTTT. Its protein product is CAIRERGGTEAFF.

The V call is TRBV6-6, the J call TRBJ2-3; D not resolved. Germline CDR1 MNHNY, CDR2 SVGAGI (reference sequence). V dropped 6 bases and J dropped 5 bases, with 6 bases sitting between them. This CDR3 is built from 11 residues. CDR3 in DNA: TGTGCCAGCAGCTCTATAGATACGCAGTATTTT. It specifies CASSSIDTQYF.

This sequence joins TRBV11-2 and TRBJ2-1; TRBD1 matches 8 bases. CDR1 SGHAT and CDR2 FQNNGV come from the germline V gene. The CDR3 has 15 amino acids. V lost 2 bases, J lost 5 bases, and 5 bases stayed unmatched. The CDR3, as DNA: TGTGCCAGCAGCTTATTGGAACAGGGGGACAATGAGCAGTTCTTC. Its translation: CASSLLEQGDNEQFF.

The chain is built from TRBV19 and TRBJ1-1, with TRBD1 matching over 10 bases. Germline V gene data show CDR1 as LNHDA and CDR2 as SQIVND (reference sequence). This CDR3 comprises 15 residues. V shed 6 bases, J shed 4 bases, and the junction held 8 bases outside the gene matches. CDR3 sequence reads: CASSQRQGAVTEAFF. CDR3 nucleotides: TGTGCCAGTAGCCAAAGACAGGGGGCAGTCACTGAAGCTTTCTTT.

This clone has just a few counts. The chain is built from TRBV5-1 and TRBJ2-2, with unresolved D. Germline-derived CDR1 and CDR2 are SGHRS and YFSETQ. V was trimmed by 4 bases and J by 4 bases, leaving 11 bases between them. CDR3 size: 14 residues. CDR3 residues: CASSASSSTGELFF. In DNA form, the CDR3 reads TGCGCCAGCAGCGCGTCCTCTAGCACCGGGGAGCTGTTTTTT.

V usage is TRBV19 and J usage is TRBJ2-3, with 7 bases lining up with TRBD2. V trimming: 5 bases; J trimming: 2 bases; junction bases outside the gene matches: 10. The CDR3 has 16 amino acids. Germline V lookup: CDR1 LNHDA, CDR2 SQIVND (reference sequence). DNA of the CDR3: TGTGCCAGTAGTTTAGCTAGCGGCCGTCCCACAGATACGCAGTATTTT. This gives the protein CASSLASGRPTDTQYF.

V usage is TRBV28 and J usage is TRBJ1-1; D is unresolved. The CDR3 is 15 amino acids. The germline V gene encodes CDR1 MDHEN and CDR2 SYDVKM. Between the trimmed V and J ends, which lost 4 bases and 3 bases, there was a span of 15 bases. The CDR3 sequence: CASSSFGGEDTEAFF. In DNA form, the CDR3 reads TGTGCCAGCAGTTCCTTCGGTGGGGAGGACACTGAAGCTTTCTTT.

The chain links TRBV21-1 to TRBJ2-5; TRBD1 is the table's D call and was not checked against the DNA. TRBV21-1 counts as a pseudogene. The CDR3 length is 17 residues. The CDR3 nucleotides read TGTGCCAGCAGCCTTCAACTAGGGACCGAGGGGGAGGAGACCCAGTACTTC. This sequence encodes CASSLQLGTEGEETQYF.

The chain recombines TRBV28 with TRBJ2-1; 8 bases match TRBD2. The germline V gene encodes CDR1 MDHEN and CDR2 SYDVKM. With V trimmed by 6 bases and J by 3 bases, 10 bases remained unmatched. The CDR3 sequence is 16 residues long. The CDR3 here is CASSPGGVRIYNEQFF. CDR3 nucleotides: TGTGCCAGCAGCCCGGGAGGGGTTAGAATCTACAATGAGCAGTTCTTC.

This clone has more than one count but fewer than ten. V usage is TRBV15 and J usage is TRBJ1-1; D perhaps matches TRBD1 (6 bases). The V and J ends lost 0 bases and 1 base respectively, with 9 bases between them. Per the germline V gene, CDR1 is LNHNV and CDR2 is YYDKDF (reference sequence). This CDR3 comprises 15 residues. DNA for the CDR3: TGTGCCACCAGCAGAGATAGACAGGCGAACACTGAAGCTTTCTTT. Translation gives CATSRDRQANTEAFF.

The CDR3 sequence: CASSPPEGSYEQYF. CDR3 in DNA: TGTGCCAGCTCACCACCGGAGGGCTCCTACGAGCAGTACTTC. The V call is TRBV18, the J call TRBJ2-7, with D possibly matching TRBD2 (6 bases). Trimming left V 0 bases short and J 0 bases short, with 6 bases between. The CDR3 is made up of 14 amino acids. In germline, CDR1 is KGHSH, CDR2 LQKENI.

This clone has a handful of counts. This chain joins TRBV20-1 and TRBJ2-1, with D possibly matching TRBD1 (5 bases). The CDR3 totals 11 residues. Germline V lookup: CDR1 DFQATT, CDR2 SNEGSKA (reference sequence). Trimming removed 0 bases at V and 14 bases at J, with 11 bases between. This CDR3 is CSARDWGLEFF. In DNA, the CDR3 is TGCAGTGCTAGAGATTGGGGCCTTGAGTTCTTC.

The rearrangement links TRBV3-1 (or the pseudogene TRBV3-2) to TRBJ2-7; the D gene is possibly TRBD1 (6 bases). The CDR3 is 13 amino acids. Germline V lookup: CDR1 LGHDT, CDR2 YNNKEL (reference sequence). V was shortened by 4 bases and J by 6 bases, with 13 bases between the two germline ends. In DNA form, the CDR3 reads TGTGCCAGCAGCCCCCTTGGGGGCGTCGAGCAGTACTTC. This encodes CASSPLGGVEQYF.

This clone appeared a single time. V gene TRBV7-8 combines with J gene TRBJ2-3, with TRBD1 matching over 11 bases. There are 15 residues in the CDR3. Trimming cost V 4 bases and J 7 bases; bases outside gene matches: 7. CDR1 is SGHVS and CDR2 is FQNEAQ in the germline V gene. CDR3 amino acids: CASSSRTGGWNTQYF. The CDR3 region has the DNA TGTGCCAGCAGCTCCCGGACAGGGGGCTGGAATACGCAGTATTTT.

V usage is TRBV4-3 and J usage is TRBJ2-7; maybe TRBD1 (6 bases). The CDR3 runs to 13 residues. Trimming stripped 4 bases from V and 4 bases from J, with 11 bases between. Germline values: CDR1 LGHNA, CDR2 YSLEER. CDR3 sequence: CASSLQTGYEQYF. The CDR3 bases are TGCGCCAGCAGCCTTCAAACAGGGTACGAGCAGTACTTC.

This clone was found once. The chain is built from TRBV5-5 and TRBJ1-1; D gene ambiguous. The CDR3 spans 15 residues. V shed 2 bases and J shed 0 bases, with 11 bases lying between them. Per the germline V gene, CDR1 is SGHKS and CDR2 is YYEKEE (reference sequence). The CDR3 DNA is TGTGCCAGCAGCTTCTGGGCAGGAATGAACACTGAAGCTTTCTTT. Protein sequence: CASSFWAGMNTEAFF.

The CDR3 here is CASSRQGAQEQYF. The CDR3 DNA sequence: TGTGCCAGCAGTCGACAGGGTGCGCAGGAGCAGTACTTC. J is TRBJ2-7 and V is TRBV6-5, with 7 nucleotides matching TRBD1. CDR3 length equals 13 residues. The V gene's germline CDR1 is MNHEY and CDR2 SVGAGI. V shed 5 bases and J 7 bases; nucleotides not matched to a gene: 8.

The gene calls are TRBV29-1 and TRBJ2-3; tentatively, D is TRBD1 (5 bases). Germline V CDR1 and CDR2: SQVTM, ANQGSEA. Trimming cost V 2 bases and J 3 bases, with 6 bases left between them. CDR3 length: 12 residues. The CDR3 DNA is TGCAGCGTTGAACAGGGAACAGATACGCAGTATTTT. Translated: CSVEQGTDTQYF.